This is a list of T cell receptor beta chains from one sample in a study of cytomegalovirus exposure and HLA in healthy donors. The data were produced by immunoSEQ multiplex PCR, yet TCRdb's version contains in-frame clones alone and is incomplete. The repertoire table contains approximately 52,000 clones. The specimen sequenced was PBMCs. Receptor source: a man in his forties or fifties in good health and CMV-seropositive. CDR3s include the opening cysteine and the closing phenylalanine or tryptophan. The D gene is left open where the match is weak.

D	length	V	J	CDR3	DNA
.	15	TRBV6-5	TRBJ2-2	CASSYDRRNTGELFF	TGTGCCAGCAGTTACGATCGGAGAAACACCGGGGAGCTGTTTTTT
TRBD1	15	TRBV5-4	TRBJ2-7	CASSKQGAKSYEQYF	TGTGCCAGCAGCAAACAGGGGGCTAAGTCCTACGAGCAGTACTTC
.	13	TRBV19	TRBJ2-7	CASSHRDNYEQYF	TGTGCCAGTAGCCACCGGGACAACTACGAGCAGTACTTC
.	15	TRBV28	TRBJ1-5	CASSLTGGGNQPQHF	TGTGCCAGCAGTCTGACAGGAGGTGGCAATCAGCCCCAGCATTTT
.	14	TRBV7-2	TRBJ2-1	CASSLFGVADKQFF	TGTGCCAGCAGCTTATTTGGAGTAGCAGATAAGCAGTTCTTC
.	12	TRBV5-6	TRBJ2-1	CASSLYPNEQFF	TGTGCCAGCAGCTTGTATCCCAATGAGCAGTTCTTC
TRBD1	16	TRBV28	TRBJ2-7	CASSPSRTGIKSVQYF	TGTGCCAGCAGTCCTTCTCGGACAGGGATAAAGTCGGTGCAGTACTTC
.	15	TRBV7-2	TRBJ2-1	CASSNLGQPDNEQFF	TGTGCCAGCAGCAACCTCGGACAACCCGACAATGAGCAGTTCTTC
.	14	TRBV9	TRBJ2-1	CASSVEDSPNEQFF	TGTGCCAGCAGCGTAGAGGACAGTCCCAATGAGCAGTTCTTC
.	14	TRBV10-3	TRBJ2-7	CAISVGGGVYEQYF	TGTGCCATCAGTGTGGGTGGCGGGGTTTACGAGCAGTACTTC
TRBD1	15	TRBV27	TRBJ1-5	CASSRDRGVNQPQHF	TGTGCCAGCAGCAGGGACAGGGGAGTCAATCAGCCCCAGCATTTT
.	12	TRBV29-1	TRBJ2-5	CSVEVGIGAQYF	TGCAGCGTTGAGGTGGGCATAGGGGCCCAGTACTTC
.	13	TRBV7-8	TRBJ2-5	CASSFRDPDRRYF	TGTGCCAGCAGCTTCCGGGACCCCGACAGGCGGTACTTC
.	14	TRBV6-1	TRBJ2-2	CASNQMGRTGELFF	TGTGCCAGCAACCAAATGGGGAGGACCGGGGAGCTGTTTTTT
TRBD2	16	TRBV6-5	TRBJ2-4	CASSYGAGIAKNIQYF	TGTGCCAGCAGTTACGGAGCGGGGATAGCCAAAAACATTCAGTACTTC
.	17	TRBV4-3	TRBJ2-2	CASSQGRWQGLTGELFF	TGCGCCAGCAGCCAAGGGAGGTGGCAGGGGCTTACCGGGGAGCTGTTTTTT
.	14	TRBV28	TRBJ2-1	CASTLGGGYNEQFF	TGTGCCAGCACCCTGGGTGGCGGATACAATGAGCAGTTCTTC
TRBD1	15	TRBV4-3	TRBJ2-7	CASSQARTGAYEQYF	TGCGCCAGCAGCCAAGCCCGGACAGGGGCCTACGAGCAGTACTTC
TRBD2	14	TRBV4-1	TRBJ2-7	CASSQGGGATEQYF	TGCGCCAGCAGCCAAGGCGGGGGGGCCACCGAGCAGTACTTC
TRBD1	15	TRBV4-1	TRBJ1-1	CASSQPGQGVVEAFF	TGCGCCAGCAGCCAACCGGGGCAGGGGGTTGTTGAAGCTTTCTTT
TRBD1	16	TRBV7-9	TRBJ2-5	CATTGGTNDVRETQYF	TGTGCCACTACAGGGGGCACAAACGACGTACGAGAGACCCAGTACTTC
.	14	TRBV28	TRBJ1-6	CASSLSQGISPLHF	TGTGCCAGCAGTTTAAGTCAGGGGATTTCACCCCTCCACTTT
TRBD1	15	TRBV4-1	TRBJ1-2	CASSQDHGTGYGYTF	TGCGCCAGCAGCCAAGATCACGGGACAGGGTATGGCTACACCTTC
.	12	TRBV6-5	TRBJ2-7	CASSLDSNEQYF	TGTGCCAGCAGCCTGGACTCTAACGAGCAGTACTTC
TRBD1	15	TRBV5-1	TRBJ2-7	CASSAGGTGAYEQYF	TGCGCCAGCAGCGCTGGCGGGACAGGGGCCTACGAGCAGTACTTC
.	15	TRBV10-3	TRBJ2-1	CAIRRTLSSYNEQFF	TGTGCCATCAGAAGGACACTCAGCTCCTACAATGAGCAGTTCTTC
.	15	TRBV7-2	TRBJ2-7	CASSLIGGPPYEQYF	TGTGCCAGCAGCTTAATCGGCGGGCCCCCCTACGAGCAGTACTTC
.	15	TRBV4-3	TRBJ1-1	CASSQDFGGNTEAFF	TGCGCCAGCAGCCAAGATTTTGGGGGCAACACTGAAGCTTTCTTT
.	13	TRBV7-6	TRBJ2-3	CASSTQGTDTQYF	TGTGCCAGCAGCACCCAGGGCACAGATACGCAGTATTTT
.	15	TRBV5-1	TRBJ2-7	CASSLAGRGPYEQYF	TGCGCCAGCAGCCTAGCAGGGCGGGGCCCCTACGAGCAGTACTTC
.	14	TRBV9	TRBJ1-1	CASSVDSMNTEAFF	TGTGCCAGCAGCGTAGATTCCATGAACACTGAAGCTTTCTTT
TRBD2	13	TRBV30	TRBJ2-7	CAWRIAGRYEQYF	TGTGCCTGGAGGATAGCGGGGAGATACGAGCAGTACTTC
.	16	TRBV4-1	TRBJ2-6	CASSHPRPDGANVLTF	TGCGCCAGCAGCCACCCCAGGCCGGATGGGGCCAACGTCCTGACTTTC
.	16	TRBV7-2	TRBJ1-3	CASSPDGRPWGNTIYF	TGTGCCAGCAGCCCCGACGGGAGGCCGTGGGGAAACACCATATATTTT
.	13	TRBV18	TRBJ2-1	CASSPSRSDEQFF	TGTGCCAGCTCACCGTCCCGGAGTGATGAGCAGTTCTTC
.	14	TRBV6-1	TRBJ2-3	CASRKGDSTDTQYF	TGTGCCAGCAGGAAGGGGGACAGCACAGATACGCAGTATTTT
TRBD1	14	TRBV7-2	TRBJ1-2	CASSAGQRFYGYTF	TGTGCCAGCAGCGCGGGACAGCGATTCTATGGCTACACCTTC
.	12	TRBV29-1	TRBJ2-7	CSVVGSAYEQYF	TGCAGCGTTGTGGGTAGCGCCTACGAGCAGTACTTC
.	13	TRBV7-6	TRBJ2-5	CASSSKIAETQYF	TGTGCCAGCAGCTCAAAAATCGCGGAGACCCAGTACTTC
.	12	TRBV7-9	TRBJ2-1	CASSHRLAIEFF	TGTGCCAGCAGCCACCGACTGGCCATAGAATTCTTC
.	12	TRBV19	TRBJ2-5	CASQGRYETQYF	TGTGCCAGTCAGGGCCGTTACGAGACCCAGTACTTC
.	14	TRBV19	TRBJ1-5	CASSTRDTNQPQHF	TGTGCCAGTAGTACCCGGGACACCAATCAGCCCCAGCATTTT
.	11	TRBV7-9	TRBJ2-7	CASSVHYEQYF	TGTGCCAGCAGCGTACACTACGAGCAGTACTTC